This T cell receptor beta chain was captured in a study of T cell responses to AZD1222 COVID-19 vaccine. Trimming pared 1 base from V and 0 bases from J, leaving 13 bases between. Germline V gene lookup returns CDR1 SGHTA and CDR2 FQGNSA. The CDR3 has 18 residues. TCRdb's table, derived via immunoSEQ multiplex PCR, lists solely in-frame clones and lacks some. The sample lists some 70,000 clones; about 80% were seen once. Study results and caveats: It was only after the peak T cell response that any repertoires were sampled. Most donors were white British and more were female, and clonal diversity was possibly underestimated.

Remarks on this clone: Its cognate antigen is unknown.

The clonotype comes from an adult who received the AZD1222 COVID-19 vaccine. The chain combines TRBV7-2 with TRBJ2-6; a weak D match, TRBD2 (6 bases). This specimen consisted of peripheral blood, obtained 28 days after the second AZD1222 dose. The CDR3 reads CASSLGLLGGSGANVLTF. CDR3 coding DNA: TGTGCCAGCAGCTTAGGTCTGCTGGGAGGCTCTGGGGCCAACGTCCTGACTTTC.